The 7 T cell receptor beta chains listed next were all sequenced from one sample in a study of T cell responses to AZD1222 COVID-19 vaccine. The table came from immunoSEQ multiplex PCR; TCRdb's copy has only in-frame clones and leaves some out. The sample includes some 150,000 clones, roughly 90% seen only once; the top ten take 3% to 4%. The sample was peripheral blood, taken 28 days after the second AZD1222 dose. The receptor set was obtained from an adult who received the AZD1222 COVID-19 vaccine.

The rearrangement links TRBV19 to TRBJ1-2; D perhaps matches TRBD1 (5 bases). The germline V gene has CDR1 LNHDA and CDR2 SQIVND (reference sequence). This CDR3 region has 14 residues. Trimming cost V 1 base and J 2 bases, with 8 bases left between them. The CDR3 coding sequence is TGTGCCAGTAGTATAGTGGCAGGGAACTATGGCTACACCTTC. It translates to CASSIVAGNYGYTF.

CDR3 sequence (DNA): TGTGCCACCAGTGACGGGACCTTCGGAGGCTACGAGCAGTACTTC. Protein: CATSDGTFGGYEQYF. The gene calls are TRBV24-1 and TRBJ2-7; D assignment may be TRBD1 or TRBD2 (5 bases each). The CDR3 runs to 15 residues. Trimming stripped 4 bases from V and 3 bases from J, with 15 bases between. Germline V lookup: CDR1 KGHDR, CDR2 SFDVKD.

This chain uses TRBV28 with TRBJ1-3; weak D call: TRBD1 (6 bases). The CDR3 sequence is 17 residues long. V lost 5 bases and J 0 bases, leaving 17 bases between the germline ends. Germline V gene data show CDR1 as MDHEN and CDR2 as SYDVKM. In DNA, the CDR3 is TGTGCCAGCAGTCCACCGGGGAACAGGGCCTCTGGAAACACCATATATTTT. Its translation: CASSPPGNRASGNTIYF.

V is TRBV19 and J is TRBJ1-5; D is unresolved. The V gene lost 4 bases and the J gene lost 8 bases, with 9 bases spanning the gap. CDR3 length: 12 amino acids. In germline, CDR1 is LNHDA, CDR2 SQIVND (reference sequence). CDR3 nucleotides: TGTGCCAGTAGTACTGGGCTTAAGCCCCAGCATTTT. It translates to CASSTGLKPQHF.

A note on this clone: Other nucleotide sequences from this sample produce the same CDR3. The chain carries TRBV5-1 and TRBJ2-5; 10 bases fit TRBD1. Per the germline V gene, CDR1 is SGHRS and CDR2 is YFSETQ. The CDR3 is made up of 14 amino acids. J lost 5 bases, V lost 0 bases, and 1 base had no gene match. In DNA, the CDR3 is TGCGCCAGCAGCTTGGCGGGACAGGGGGAGACCCAGTACTTC. Translating it yields CASSLAGQGETQYF.

This chain connects TRBV11-2 to TRBJ1-1; no reliable D call. Trimming removed 4 bases from V and 1 base from J, with 4 bases in between. Germline values: CDR1 SGHAT, CDR2 FQNNGV. The CDR3 covers 12 residues. The CDR3: CASSYTNTEAFF. Here the CDR3 DNA reads TGTGCCAGCAGCTACACGAACACTGAAGCTTTCTTT.

The chain employs TRBV19 and TRBJ2-1, with 15 nucleotides matching TRBD2. The V segment lost 4 bases and the J segment 2 bases; nucleotides outside the gene matches: 15. The V gene's germline CDR1 is LNHDA and CDR2 SQIVND (reference sequence). The CDR3 is made up of 21 amino acids. The CDR3, as DNA: TGTGCCAGTAGTACTAACCTCGGGACTAGCGGGAGGATCAGGCCCTACAATGAGCAGTTCTTC. This codes for CASSTNLGTSGRIRPYNEQFF.